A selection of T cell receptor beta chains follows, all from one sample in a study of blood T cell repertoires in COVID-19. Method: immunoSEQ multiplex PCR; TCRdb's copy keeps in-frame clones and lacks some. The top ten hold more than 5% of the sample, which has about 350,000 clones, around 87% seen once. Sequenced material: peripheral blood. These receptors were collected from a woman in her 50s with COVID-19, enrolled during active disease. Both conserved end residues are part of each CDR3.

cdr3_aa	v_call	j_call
CSVESLTRTEAFF	TRBV29-1	TRBJ1-1
CASSPSGQGYQPQHF	TRBV27	TRBJ1-5
CAPLRRGGSNQETQYF	TRBV21-1	TRBJ2-5
CASSLRQGYYEQYF	TRBV19	TRBJ2-7
CAWTGDHRDSVYGYTF	TRBV30	TRBJ1-2
CASSLGTGGRGNTIYF	TRBV5-1	TRBJ1-3
CASSIVGGRAVNTEAFF	TRBV19	TRBJ1-1
CASSGQGYREQYF	TRBV5-1	TRBJ2-7
CASSSNYRVPFNYGYTF	TRBV21-1	TRBJ1-2
CASSSGTQYEQYF	TRBV27	TRBJ2-7
CASKGDPGQSYNEQFF	TRBV6-6	TRBJ2-1
CASRSSQTSTDTQYF	TRBV19	TRBJ2-3
CASSLEGGRQPQHF	TRBV7-3	TRBJ1-5
CASSYRTGGSTDTQYF	TRBV6-2/TRBV6-3	TRBJ2-3
CASSLEGSYASDTQYF	TRBV5-1	TRBJ2-3
CASSPGTGAPKNIQYF	TRBV19	TRBJ2-4
CASSPRLAYEQYF	TRBV12-3/TRBV12-4	TRBJ2-7
CASTSQGWGYEQYF	TRBV2	TRBJ2-7
CAISDIRSSYNEQFF	TRBV10-3	TRBJ2-1
CASGAQGDLGRQYF	TRBV12-5	TRBJ2-7
CASSGPGAPNTGELFF	TRBV2	TRBJ2-2
CASSETLASTDTQYF	TRBV6-1	TRBJ2-3
CASSYTTGNTEAFF	TRBV2	TRBJ1-1
CASSESGTDPYGYTF	TRBV2	TRBJ1-2
CASSLGLSSYNEQFF	TRBV11-2	TRBJ2-1
CASSPLDSNYGYTF	TRBV27	TRBJ1-2
CASTWTENSPLHF	TRBV7-9	TRBJ1-6
CASSLEEGLAGDYEQYF	TRBV7-9	TRBJ2-7
CASSLGDRGFLETQYF	TRBV7-9	TRBJ2-5
CASSITGELQETQYF	TRBV19	TRBJ2-5
CASSPRGVSEAFF	TRBV13	TRBJ1-1
CASSLWGQGNYGYTF	TRBV5-6	TRBJ1-2
CASSFGGAGGTEAFF	TRBV2	TRBJ1-1
CASSLTGATSPLHF	TRBV11-2	TRBJ1-6
CAWRRQNPYTNTEAFF	TRBV30	TRBJ1-1
CASSHRDRGLGQYF	TRBV7-3	TRBJ2-7
CASSFGRISTDTQYF	TRBV5-1	TRBJ2-3
CASSLVLGGYGYTF	TRBV7-2	TRBJ1-2
CASSLGTGGETQYF	TRBV11-2	TRBJ2-5
CASSVFAGAPDGYTF	TRBV9	TRBJ1-2
CAISNRGLGNQPQHF	TRBV10-3	TRBJ1-5
CASSFSTNEKLFF	TRBV6-2/TRBV6-3	TRBJ1-4
CASSHRVQETQYF	TRBV4-1	TRBJ2-5
CASSFRGMGGAFF	TRBV7-9	TRBJ1-1
CASTRDRNNSPLHF	TRBV11-1	TRBJ1-6
CAWSRTGMGSPLHF	TRBV30	TRBJ1-6
CASRGSDRVAGYTF	TRBV6-5	TRBJ1-2
CASSHRGAPQETQYF	TRBV7-7	TRBJ2-5